The present T cell receptor beta chain was sequenced within a study of human T cells and chemical hapten exposure listed by TCRdb under 2021. Context from the whole study: For sensitization, 2% DPC in acetone was applied to an approximately 2 cm by approximately 2 cm area of upper inner arm skin. The patient cohort, mostly female, included alopecia areata with under or over 50% scalp involvement, alopecia totalis and alopecia universalis. For TCR sequencing, blood came from 25 to 35 alopecia patients at anywhere from one to four time points (pre-sensitization, 2, 6 and 24 weeks). Blood samples were taken from patients before sensitization (week 0) and then at 2, 6 and about 24 weeks after DPC sensitization. In alopecia patients, the study followed how the peripheral blood TCR repertoire changed in vivo over primary and secondary sensitization to diphenylcyclopropenone (DPC), a hapten. Patch testing on the upper back used Finn chambers containing 0.01% DPC, with scoring done after 6 days according to International Contact Dermatitis Research Group standards. Libraries were combined into a pool for sequencing, and differences in TCR yield between samples came mainly from small differences in library volumes within the pool. Throughout the study period of around 25 weeks, patients also received therapeutic DPC doses to the scalp every week. The paper's findings and limits, for the study overall: After repeated subsampling, changes were observed in the strength of the expansion versus patch-test correlation and in the threshold at which the correlation became significant. All patients had alopecia, a presumed autoimmune disease, so their immune response might differ from that of healthy individuals. Compared with pre-sensitization or healthy control sets, expanded TCRs formed significantly more large CDR3 similarity clusters, which is consistent with antigen-driven responses. DPC sensitization did not change how many TCRs were above 1 in 1000 frequency, and no evidence was found of alterations in global repertoire structure. Patch test score correlated positively with the number of PT1 expanded TCRs, reaching significance at thresholds 8, 16 and 32 but not at 4.

The protocol used for the library was RACE. The sample was run on a NextSeq 500. During library preparation, unique molecular identifiers were attached to individual cDNA molecules so that TCRs could be counted quantitatively and reproducibly. From each blood RNA sample, both TCR alpha and TCR beta chains were sequenced. For the original study's pipeline: The median number of TCRs per sample was around 96,000, ranging from about 23,224 to 700,000. V, J and CDR3 annotation of the TCR reads was carried out using the Decombinator software suite. Every sample was subsampled to the same number of TCRs (28,000) for the PS versus PT1 abundance plots. TCRs were defined as expanded if absent before sensitization and observed at least eight times at the 2-week time point. TCRdb reprocessed the public reads (quality trimming at Q25 with fastp, clone calling with MiXCR) and kept in-frame beta chains. Entries that share a CDR3 protein sequence are merged under the most common genes and DNA. The V and J calls shown here were made by TCRdb, not taken from the authors' results. This sample lists some 82,000 distinct CDR3 sequences; about 6.6% were detected once. The ten most abundant clones make up 1% to 1.5% of the sample.

The time point label, read with the paper, signifies: patch test 2, 6 weeks after DPC sensitization. The treatment or condition label on this specimen signifies: therapeutic diphenylcyclopropenone sensitization with weekly scalp DPC. At each patch-test visit, blood was drawn before the patch test was applied. To be eligible, patients had to be aged 18 to 70, diagnosed with alopecia and judged suitable for DPC therapy, while pregnant patients were excluded. Total RNA was extracted from unfractionated whole blood that had been collected in Tempus Blood RNA tubes. Comment on this clonotype: The antigen this receptor binds is unknown. Per-nucleotide qualities are absent, and no much larger clonotype sits a single base away.

The TCR comes from a woman in her 30s with alopecia areata. Some clones in this sample may be carry-over from other donors' samples. The specimen comprised whole blood, sampled in connection with sensitization to the hapten diphenylcyclopropenone (DPC).

The bases read TGCAGTGCTAGAGAAGTGGCAGGGGCTAACTATGGCTACACCTTC. This codes for CSAREVAGANYGYTF. Rearrangement joined TRBV20-1 to TRBJ1-2; TRBD1 is perhaps the D gene, given 6 matching bases. Trimming at the junction amounts to 0 bases on V and 0 bases on J, and the germline ends lie 11 bases apart. The CDR3 has 15 amino acids, counting the end cysteine and phenylalanine. The only DNA kept is the CDR3, 45 bases in frame from the first base. According to the germline V gene (reference sequence), CDR1 reads DFQATT and CDR2 reads SNEGSKA.